This TCR beta chain originates from a study of regulatory T cells in long-lasting Graves disease. As for the study in general: Over 5 years of antithyroid drugs with positive TSH receptor antibodies was taken to mean persistent Graves' disease. Overall study results and limits: Examination was confined to peripheral blood, excluding thyroid tissue. A greater number of public clonotypes (around 3,000) was shared by persistent patients than by new patients (roughly 880). There were preferences for TRBV28, TRBJ1-2 and TRBJ2-5 in persistent disease.

V gave up 5 bases and J gave up 0 bases, with 11 bases separating them. The CDR3 runs to 15 residues. Germline V gene sequence: CDR1 SGHTA, CDR2 FQGNSA. This clonotype came up a few times. Its antigen is still unknown. Time point specified: persistent/refractory GD, antithyroid drugs over 5 years with positive TRAb. Following extraction of RNA from PBMCs, that RNA was used to make the TCR library. Combining iRepertoire HTBI primers with Arm-PCR of CDR3 regions, the authors built TCR beta libraries. TCRdb ran MiXCR on the multiplex PCR reads and lists one entry per CDR3 protein. Of a few hundred thousand distinct CDR3 sequences in the sample, about a quarter are singletons; the top ten hold approximately 26%.

The chain recombines TRBV7-2 with TRBJ1-5; possible D gene TRBD1, 5 bases. Source: peripheral blood mononuclear cells (PBMCs), taken when the disease was refractory, from a patient treated with antithyroid drugs. This clonotype was obtained from a female donor with Graves disease. CDR3 nucleotides: TGTGCCAGCAGCCAGGGACGGAATAGCAATCAGCCCCAGCATTTT. Its protein is CASSQGRNSNQPQHF.